This entry lists 8 T cell receptor beta chains sequenced from one sample in a study of monozygotic twins with inflammatory bowel disease. TCRdb reprocessed the 5' RACE reads; each CDR3 protein has one entry and no DNA is given. This sample lists about 210,000 distinct CDR3 sequences; its ten largest clones have approximately 1.6%. Sequenced: blood. The receptors come from a human donor with ulcerative colitis or Crohn's disease, or a healthy co-twin of an affected twin (not recorded which).

The rearrangement uses TRBV7-2 and TRBJ1-3; TCRdb's assignment of TRBD1 cannot be checked, as there is no DNA. Germline CDR1 reads SGHTA; CDR2 reads FQGNSA. The CDR3 is made up of 15 amino acids. The CDR3 protein is CASSRQGARGNTIYF.

The chain is built from TRBV12-3 or TRBV12-4 and TRBJ1-2. This CDR3 contains 13 residues. CDR3 sequence: CASSFGYNYGYTF.

The rearrangement links TRBV5-4 to TRBJ1-1; TCRdb's D call of TRBD1 is untestable without DNA. This CDR3 is built from 15 residues. From germline, CDR1 is SGHNT and CDR2 YYREEE (reference sequence). The CDR3: CASSKIQGGGTEAFF.

The V and J genes are TRBV9 and TRBJ1-1. CDR3 length equals 11 residues. The germline gives CDR1 SGDLS, CDR2 YYNGEE. The CDR3 spells CASSVGPEAFF.

The chain combines TRBV20-1 with TRBJ2-7. The CDR3 length is 13 residues. Looked up from germline, CDR1 is DFQATT and CDR2 is SNEGSKA (reference sequence). The CDR3 protein is CSARLDNSYEQYF.

This rearrangement joins TRBV5-1 to TRBJ1-2; with no DNA, the TCRdb D assignment of TRBD1 cannot be verified. The CDR3 runs 18 residues. The germline V gene has CDR1 SGHRS and CDR2 YFSETQ. CDR3 loop: CASSLKDSFIPFGYGYTF.

The J gene is TRBJ2-7, the V gene TRBV27; TCRdb selects TRBD2, and the lack of DNA leaves this call unchecked. This CDR3 contains 14 residues. Germline V CDR1 and CDR2: MNHEY, SMNVEV (reference sequence). The CDR3 protein is CASRSEGTTYEQYF.

The rearrangement links TRBV5-1 to TRBJ1-1. The CDR3 loop spans 14 amino acids. CDR1 and CDR2 (germline): SGHRS, YFSETQ. CDR3 in amino acids: CASSPGFENTEAFF.